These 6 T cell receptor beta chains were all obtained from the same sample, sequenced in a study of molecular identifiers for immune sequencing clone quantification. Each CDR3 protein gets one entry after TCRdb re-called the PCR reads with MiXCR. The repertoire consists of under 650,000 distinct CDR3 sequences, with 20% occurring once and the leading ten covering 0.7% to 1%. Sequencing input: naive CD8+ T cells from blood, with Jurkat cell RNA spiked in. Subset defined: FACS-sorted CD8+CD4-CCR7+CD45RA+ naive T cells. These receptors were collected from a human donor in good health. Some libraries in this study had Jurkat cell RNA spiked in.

For the CDR3, the DNA is TGCAGTGCTATTTCTTCGGACCGGAACAACAATGAGCAGTTCTTC. Encoded protein: CSAISSDRNNNEQFF. This chain connects TRBV20-1 to TRBJ2-1; D remains ambiguous. This CDR3 region has 15 residues. Trimming stripped 4 bases from V and 5 bases from J, with 18 bases between. From germline, CDR1 is DFQATT and CDR2 SNEGSKA (reference sequence).

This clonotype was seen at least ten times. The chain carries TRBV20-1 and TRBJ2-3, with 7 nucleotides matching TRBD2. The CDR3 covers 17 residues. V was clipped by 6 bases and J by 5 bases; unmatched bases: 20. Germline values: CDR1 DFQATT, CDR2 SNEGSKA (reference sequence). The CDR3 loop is CSAEELLLAGVQDTQYF. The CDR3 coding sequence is TGCAGTGCCGAAGAGCTGCTGCTGGCGGGGGTGCAAGATACGCAGTATTTT.

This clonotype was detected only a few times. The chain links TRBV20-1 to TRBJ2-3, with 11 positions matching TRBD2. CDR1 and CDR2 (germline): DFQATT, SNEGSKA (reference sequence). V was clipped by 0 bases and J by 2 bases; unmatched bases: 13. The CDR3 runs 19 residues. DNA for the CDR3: TGCAGTGCTAGAGACTTAGGACTAGCGGGCCTAAGGGACACAGATACGCAGTATTTT. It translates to CSARDLGLAGLRDTDTQYF.

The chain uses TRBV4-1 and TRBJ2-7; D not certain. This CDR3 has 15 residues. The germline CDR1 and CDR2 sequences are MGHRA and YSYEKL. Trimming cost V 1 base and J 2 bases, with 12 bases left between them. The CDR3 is CASSQVETGTYEQYF. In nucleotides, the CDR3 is TGCGCCAGCAGCCAAGTTGAGACTGGAACCTACGAGCAGTACTTC.

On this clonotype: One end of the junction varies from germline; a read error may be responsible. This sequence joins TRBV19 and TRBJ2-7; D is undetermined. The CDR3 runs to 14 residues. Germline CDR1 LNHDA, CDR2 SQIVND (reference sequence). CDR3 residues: CAGRKKALAYEQYF. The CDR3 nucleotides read TGTGCCGGTAGAAAAAAAGCCCTGGCCTACGAGCAGTACTTC. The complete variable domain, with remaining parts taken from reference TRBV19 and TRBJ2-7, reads DGGITQSPKYLFRKEGQNVTLSCEQNLNHDAMYWYRQDPGQGLRLIYYSQIVNDFQKGDIAEGYSVSREKKESFPLTVTSAQKNPTAFYLCAGRKKALAYEQYFGPGTRLTVT.

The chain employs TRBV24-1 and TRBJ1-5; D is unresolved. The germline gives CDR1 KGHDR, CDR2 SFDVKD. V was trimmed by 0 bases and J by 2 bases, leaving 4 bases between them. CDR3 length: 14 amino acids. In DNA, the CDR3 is TGTGCCACCAGTGATTTGGACGGCAATCAGCCCCAGCATTTT. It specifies CATSDLDGNQPQHF.